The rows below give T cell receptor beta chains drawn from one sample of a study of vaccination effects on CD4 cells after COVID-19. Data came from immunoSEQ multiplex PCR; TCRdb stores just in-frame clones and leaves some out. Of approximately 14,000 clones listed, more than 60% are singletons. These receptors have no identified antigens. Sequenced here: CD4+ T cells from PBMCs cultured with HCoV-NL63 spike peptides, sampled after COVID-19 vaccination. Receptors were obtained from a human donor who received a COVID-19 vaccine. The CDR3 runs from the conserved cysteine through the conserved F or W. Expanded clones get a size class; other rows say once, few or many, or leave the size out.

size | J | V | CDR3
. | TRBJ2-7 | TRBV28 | CASSQGQSYEQYF
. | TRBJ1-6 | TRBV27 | CASSFGTESSYNSPLHF
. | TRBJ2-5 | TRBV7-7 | CASRGTGMETQYF
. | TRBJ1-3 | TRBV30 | CAWSRGLSGNTIYF
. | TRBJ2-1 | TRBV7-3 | CASSLTAGGSYNEQFF
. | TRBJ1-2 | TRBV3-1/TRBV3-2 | CASSQDSRGAYGYTF
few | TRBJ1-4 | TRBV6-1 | CASRDRVDEKLFF
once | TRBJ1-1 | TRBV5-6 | CASSGMGARTEAFF
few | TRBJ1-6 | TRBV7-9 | CASSFDTRGPPLHF
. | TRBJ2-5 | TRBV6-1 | CASSEDLAVRETQYF
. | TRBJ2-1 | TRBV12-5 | CASGLVPLGRVGYNEQFF
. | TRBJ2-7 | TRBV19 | CASSIGGGVFGEQYF
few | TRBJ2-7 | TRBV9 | CASSRRTGYEQYF
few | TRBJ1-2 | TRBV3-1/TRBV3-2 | CASSQEAVNYGYTF
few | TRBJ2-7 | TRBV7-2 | CASSADRGSTYEQYF
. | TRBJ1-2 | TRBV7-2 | CASTPIGGYGYTF
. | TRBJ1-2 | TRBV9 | CASSVRGSEGYTF
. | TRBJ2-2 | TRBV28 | CASIPAGVGGELFF
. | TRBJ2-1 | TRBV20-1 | CSARGVNEQFF
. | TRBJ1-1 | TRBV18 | CASSPGQGNTEAFF
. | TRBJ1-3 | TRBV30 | CAWSAGQLSLLGSGNTIYF
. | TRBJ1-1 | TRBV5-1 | CASSSRPRQGTEAFF
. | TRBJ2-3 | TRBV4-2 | CASSQAGGGNTQYF
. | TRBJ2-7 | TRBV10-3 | CAISPSGDSYEQYF
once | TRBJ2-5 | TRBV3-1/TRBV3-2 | CASSPVAGSRVTQYF
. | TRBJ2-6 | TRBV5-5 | CASSLEGGANVLTF
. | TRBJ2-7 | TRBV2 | CASSRDAGGIVYF
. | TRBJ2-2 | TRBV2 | CASSERVLNTGELFF
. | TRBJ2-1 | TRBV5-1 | CASSLFGRQSDEQFF
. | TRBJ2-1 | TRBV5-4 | CASSLGKRSGIDEQFF
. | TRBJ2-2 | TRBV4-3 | CASSQDRAQPGTGELFF
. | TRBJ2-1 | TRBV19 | CASSIRDNEQFF
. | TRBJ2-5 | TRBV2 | CASKWREEKTQYF
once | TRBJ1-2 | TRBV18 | CASSPAWDGDYGYTF
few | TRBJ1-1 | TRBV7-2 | CASNLGRGETEAFF
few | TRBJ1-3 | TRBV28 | CASRYRDRVHSIYF
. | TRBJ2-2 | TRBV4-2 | CASSQDRLAGVSNTGELFF
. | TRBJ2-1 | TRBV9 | CASSGTTRNEQFF
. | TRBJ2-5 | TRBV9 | CASSGPTPGETQYF
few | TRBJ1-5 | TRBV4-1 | CASSQPLGNQPQHF
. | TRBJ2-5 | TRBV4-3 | CASSQGSSPNQETQYF
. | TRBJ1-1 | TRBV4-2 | CASSLTRDTEAFF
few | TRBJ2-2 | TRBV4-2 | CASSQDSGGNTGELFF
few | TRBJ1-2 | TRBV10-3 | CAISDKGTNYGYTF
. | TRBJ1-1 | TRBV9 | CASSASTGLTEAFF
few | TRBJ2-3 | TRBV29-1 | CSVGDRPSTDTQYF
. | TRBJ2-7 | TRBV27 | CATVSSTNYEQYF
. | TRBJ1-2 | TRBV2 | CASSELSYGYTF
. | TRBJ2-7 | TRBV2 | CASRRDRRVGLAYLSYEQYF
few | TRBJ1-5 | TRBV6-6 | CASSGGLGQPQHF
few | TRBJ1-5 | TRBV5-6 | CASSLGLGQPQHF
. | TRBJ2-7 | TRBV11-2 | CASSPIRTGGHLEQYF
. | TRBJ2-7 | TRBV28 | CASSRQGGLIHSYEQYF
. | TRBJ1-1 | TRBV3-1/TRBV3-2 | CASSLLDGPGGAFF
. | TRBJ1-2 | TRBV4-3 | CASSQGTGSLGYTF
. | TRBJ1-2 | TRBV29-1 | CSVFDPSKGYTF
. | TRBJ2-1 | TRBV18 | CASSPPTGLADNEQFF
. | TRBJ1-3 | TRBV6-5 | CASSLGQGVVSAF